The present T cell receptor (beta chain) was sequenced within a study of T cells in Graves' hyperthyroidism and ophthalmopathy. V shed 3 bases and J shed 6 bases, with 12 bases lying between them. This CDR3 comprises 14 residues. From germline, CDR1 is KGHSH and CDR2 LQKENI. TCR beta CDR3 regions were amplified from RNA. The HTBI primer set drove a first-round RT-PCR of the TCR CDR3. TCRdb fed the multiplex PCR reads into MiXCR, producing one record per CDR3 protein. This table holds approximately 620,000 distinct CDR3 sequences, 14% found once. This clonotype was found many times. Its matching antigen is unknown. Study outcomes and limitations: Expanded thyroid clonotypes (above 0.001) were mostly also found in blood.

Sequencing input: blood. The sequence was collected from a woman in her twenties or thirties with Graves' hyperthyroidism that later progressed to Graves' ophthalmopathy. The V call is TRBV18, the J call TRBJ1-5; D gene unclear. CDR3 in amino acids: CASSPSDGSQPQHF. For the CDR3, the DNA is TGTGCCAGCTCACCGTCCGACGGTAGTCAGCCCCAGCATTTT.